These 26 T cell receptor beta chains were all obtained from the same sample, sequenced in a study of blood T cell repertoires in COVID-19. Sequenced by immunoSEQ multiplex PCR; TCRdb stores in-frame clones only, minus some. The profile shows 190,000 or so clones, approximately 84% of them singletons. Input material: peripheral blood. The receptor source for this set is a human donor with acute or convalescent COVID-19. The donor label of this sample is uncertain.

The CDR3 here is CASSDRTGGSHEQYF. The DNA of the CDR3 is TGTGCCAGTAGTGACAGGACAGGGGGCTCTCACGAGCAGTACTTC. V gene TRBV19 combines with J gene TRBJ2-7; TRBD1 matches at 11 bases. The CDR3 sequence is 15 residues long. The germline gives CDR1 LNHDA, CDR2 SQIVND (reference sequence). V was pared by 5 bases and J by 5 bases, with 8 bases of the junction left unmatched.

V gene TRBV7-2 combines with J gene TRBJ2-1; the D gene is possibly TRBD2 (5 bases). The CDR3 sequence is 15 residues long. Germline values: CDR1 SGHTA, CDR2 FQGNSA. V shed 7 bases and J shed 2 bases, with 15 bases lying between them. The CDR3 loop is CASKLGGEAYNEQFF. CDR3 nucleotide sequence: TGTGCCAGCAAACTAGGCGGTGAGGCCTACAATGAGCAGTTCTTC.

The chain carries TRBV5-4 and TRBJ2-3, with D tentatively TRBD1 (6 bases). Looked up from germline, CDR1 is SGHNT and CDR2 is YYREEE (reference sequence). V lost 4 bases to trimming and J lost 1 base, with 13 bases between them. The CDR3 length is 15 residues. The CDR3 DNA reads as TGTGCCAGCAGCAAACAGGGTAGTGGCACAGATACGCAGTATTTT. This sequence encodes CASSKQGSGTDTQYF.

The rearrangement uses TRBV28 and TRBJ2-7, with 7 bases aligning to TRBD2. From germline, CDR1 is MDHEN and CDR2 SYDVKM. J lost 2 bases, V lost 3 bases, and 4 bases had no gene match. The CDR3 is 14 residues long. Written as DNA, the CDR3 is TGTGCCAGCAGTTTCCCAGCGGGAACCTACGAGCAGTACTTC. It encodes CASSFPAGTYEQYF.

This sequence joins TRBV11-3 and TRBJ2-3; possible D gene TRBD1, 6 bases. The germline gives CDR1 SGHNT, CDR2 YENEEA. V was shortened by 1 base and J by 4 bases, with 12 bases between the two germline ends. CDR3 size: 15 residues. CDR3 nucleotide sequence: TGTGCCAGCAGCTTAGGGACAGCTTTAGCAGATACGCAGTATTTT. Residues: CASSLGTALADTQYF. The variable domain in full, completed from reference TRBV11-3 and TRBJ2-3, reads EAGVVQSPRYKIIEKKQPVAFWCNPISGHNTLYWYLQNLGQGPELLIRYENEEAVDDSQLPKDRFSAERLKGVDSTLKIQPAELGDSAVYLCASSLGTALADTQYFGPGTRLTVL.

The V and J genes are TRBV20-1 and TRBJ2-7, with D uncertain. In germline, CDR1 is DFQATT, CDR2 SNEGSKA (reference sequence). The CDR3 extends over 11 amino acids. V lost 4 bases and J 4 bases, leaving 8 bases between the germline ends. CDR3 region: CSATAEYEQYF. In nucleotides, the CDR3 is TGCAGTGCTACGGCGGAATACGAGCAGTACTTC.

The J gene is TRBJ1-1, the V gene TRBV6-5, with 9 bases matching TRBD1. This CDR3 is 14 amino acids long. Looked up from germline, CDR1 is MNHEY and CDR2 is SVGAGI. With V trimmed by 4 bases and J by 10 bases, 10 bases remained unmatched. The CDR3 DNA reads TGTGCCAGCAGTTCGTCCGGGACAGGGATTGTAGCTTTCTTT. Its protein is CASSSSGTGIVAFF.

The chain links TRBV5-1 to TRBJ2-5; the D gene is possibly TRBD2 (6 bases). CDR1 SGHRS and CDR2 YFSETQ come from the germline V gene. This CDR3 has 14 amino acids. With 7 bases removed from V and 5 bases from J, the gap between germline ends came to 18 bases. The CDR3 nucleotides are TGCGCCAGCCGCCCCCTAGCGTCTGAGGAGACCCAGTACTTC. Amino acid sequence: CASRPLASEETQYF. Full variable domain (rest looked up from reference TRBV5-1 and TRBJ2-5): KAGVTQTPRYLIKTRGQQVTLSCSPISGHRSVSWYQQTPGQGLQFLFEYFSETQRNKGNFPGRFSGRQFSNSRSEMNVSTLELGDSALYLCASRPLASEETQYFGPGTRLLVL.

This chain uses TRBV7-8 with TRBJ1-1; no reliable D call. Deletions cut 0 bases from V and 0 bases from J, with 5 bases between. Germline CDR1 reads SGHVS; CDR2 reads FQNEAQ. CDR3 size: 14 residues. In DNA form, the CDR3 reads TGTGCCAGCAGCTTAGCGCACTTGAACACTGAAGCTTTCTTT. Encoded protein: CASSLAHLNTEAFF.

The rearrangement uses TRBV30 and TRBJ2-1; possibly TRBD2 for D (6 bases). The CDR3 is made up of 14 amino acids. V gave up 3 bases and J gave up 12 bases, with 21 bases separating them. The V gene's germline CDR1 is GTSNPN and CDR2 SVGIG (reference sequence). CDR3 residues: CAWRATRLVGMQFF. The CDR3 nucleotides are TGTGCCTGGAGAGCGACCCGACTAGTTGGGATGCAGTTCTTC.

The chain recombines TRBV28 with TRBJ2-7; 11 positions agree with TRBD1. This CDR3 spans 15 amino acids. In germline, CDR1 is MDHEN, CDR2 SYDVKM. The V segment lost 6 bases and the J segment 5 bases; nucleotides outside the gene matches: 9. The CDR3, as DNA: TGTGCCAGCAGACAAGCCGGGACAGGGGGAAACGAGCAGTACTTC. This gives the protein CASRQAGTGGNEQYF.

CDR3 sequence (DNA): TGTGCCAGTAGTATAGAGCGGGACAGAGATCCCCAGTACTTC. Protein product: CASSIERDRDPQYF. V and J are TRBV19 and TRBJ2-5; the D gene is possibly TRBD1 (7 bases). V lost 0 bases, J lost 9 bases, and 14 bases lay in between. From germline, CDR1 is LNHDA and CDR2 SQIVND (reference sequence). There are 14 residues in the CDR3.

The gene calls are TRBV9 and TRBJ2-3; 10 bases are a match to TRBD2. The CDR3 runs to 17 residues. From germline, CDR1 is SGDLS and CDR2 YYNGEE. The V and J ends lost 0 bases and 0 bases, in that order; junction bases with no gene match: 4. In DNA, the CDR3 is TGTGCCAGCAGCGTAGCACTAGCGGGAATTAGCACAGATACGCAGTATTTT. Residues: CASSVALAGISTDTQYF.

Details on this clone: Different DNA sequences within this sample yield the same CDR3. The genes are TRBV7-3 and TRBJ2-7; 7 bases fit TRBD2. V trimming: 2 bases; J trimming: 4 bases; junction bases outside the gene matches: 5. The V gene's germline CDR1 is SGHTA and CDR2 FQGTGA. The CDR3 sequence is 14 residues long. CDR3 in amino acids: CASSLAGVGYEQYF. CDR3 coding DNA: TGTGCCAGCAGCTTAGCGGGAGTGGGGTACGAGCAGTACTTC.

This clone was seen repeatedly, ten times or more. V is TRBV11-1 and J is TRBJ2-2; 10 nucleotides match TRBD1. Germline V gene lookup returns CDR1 SGHAT and CDR2 FQDESV (reference sequence). The length of the CDR3 is 16 residues. Losses at the gene ends were 5 bases for V and 0 bases for J; bases not matched to a gene: 3. CDR3 DNA: TGTGCCAGCAGCCGACAGGGGGCGACGAACACCGGGGAGCTGTTTTTT. It encodes CASSRQGATNTGELFF.

This clone was seen once. The V call is TRBV20-1, the J call TRBJ2-7; TRBD1 matches at 7 bases. The J segment lost 2 bases and the V segment lost 3 bases, leaving 4 bases of the junction unmatched. Germline V lookup: CDR1 DFQATT, CDR2 SNEGSKA (reference sequence). The CDR3 sequence is 13 residues long. The CDR3 DNA sequence: TGCAGTGCTAGTGGGACAGCCCCCTACGAGCAGTACTTC. It yields the protein CSASGTAPYEQYF.

This clone was counted a single time. The chain recombines TRBV5-8 with TRBJ2-4, with no clear D. CDR1 is SGHTS and CDR2 is YDEGEE in the germline V gene. Trimming took off 0 bases at V and 8 bases at J, with 3 bases between the two ends. The CDR3 runs 11 residues. This CDR3 reads CASSLADIQYF. The CDR3 nucleotides read TGTGCCAGCAGCTTGGCGGACATTCAGTACTTC.

The table lists this clone with a few counts. The V call is TRBV27, the J call TRBJ2-6, with a possible D match to TRBD2 (5 bases). The V end was cut by 5 bases, the J end by 0 bases, with 8 bases between. The length of the CDR3 is 15 residues. Germline V gene data show CDR1 as MNHEY and CDR2 as SMNVEV (reference sequence). This chain's CDR3 is CASSQLGSGANVLTF. The CDR3 DNA sequence: TGTGCCAGCAGTCAACTAGGCTCTGGGGCCAACGTCCTGACTTTC.

The V and J genes are TRBV7-9 and TRBJ2-7; TRBD1 aligns across 7 bases. The V gene end was trimmed by 3 bases and the J gene end by 3 bases; junction bases not matched to a gene: 5. The CDR3 consists of 14 residues. The germline V gene has CDR1 SEHNR and CDR2 FQNEAQ (reference sequence). This CDR3 reads CASSFHGQDYEQYF. In nucleotides, the CDR3 is TGTGCCAGCAGCTTTCACGGACAGGACTACGAGCAGTACTTC.

This chain uses TRBV7-3 with TRBJ2-3; 7 bases agree with TRBD1. The germline V gene encodes CDR1 SGHTA and CDR2 FQGTGA. V lost 4 bases, J lost 5 bases, and 6 bases stayed unmatched. The CDR3 totals 14 residues. The CDR3 bases are TGTGCCAGCAGCTCCGGGACAGTTGGAGATACGCAGTATTTT. This sequence encodes CASSSGTVGDTQYF.

The J gene is TRBJ1-4, the V gene TRBV13, with D perhaps matching TRBD1 (5 bases). The germline V and J ends were trimmed by 4 bases and 8 bases, with 14 bases remaining between them. The CDR3 is made up of 14 amino acids. The germline CDR1 and CDR2 sequences are PRHDT and FYEKMQ (reference sequence). The CDR3 is CASSSRDLGEKLFF. CDR3 bases: TGTGCCAGCAGCTCCCGGGACTTAGGGGAAAAACTGTTTTTT.

The genes are TRBV6-5 and TRBJ1-2; 8 bases are shared with TRBD1. CDR1 MNHEY and CDR2 SVGAGI come from the germline V gene. V was pared by 4 bases and J by 4 bases, with 5 bases of the junction left unmatched. The CDR3 extends over 14 amino acids. The CDR3 coding sequence is TGTGCCAGCAGTTTCCAGACAGGGGCCTATGGCTACACCTTC. Its translation: CASSFQTGAYGYTF.

The rearrangement links TRBV6-5 to TRBJ1-2, with D possibly being TRBD1 (6 bases). The CDR3 length is 14 residues. Germline V gene lookup returns CDR1 MNHEY and CDR2 SVGAGI. The V and J ends lost 3 bases and 2 bases respectively, with 10 bases between them. CDR3 sequence reads: CASSYRQGNYGYTF. The CDR3 DNA is TGTGCCAGCAGTTATCGGCAGGGGAACTATGGCTACACCTTC.

The chain links TRBV29-1 to TRBJ2-7; 9 bases match TRBD1. With V trimmed by 7 bases and J by 4 bases, 8 bases remained unmatched. CDR1 and CDR2 (germline): SQVTM, ANQGSEA. The CDR3 runs 13 residues. The CDR3 nucleotides are TGCAGCGCCCGGACGGACAGGGGATACGAGCAGTACTTC. It encodes CSARTDRGYEQYF.

This clone was found a few times. This chain joins TRBV7-6 and TRBJ1-5; 7 nucleotides match TRBD1. The CDR3 loop spans 15 amino acids. With V trimmed by 1 base and J by 1 base, 1 base remained unmatched. The germline gives CDR1 SGHVS, CDR2 FNYEAQ. CDR3 sequence reads: CASSLETGSNQPQHF. Written as DNA, the CDR3 is TGTGCCAGCAGCTTAGAGACAGGGAGCAATCAGCCCCAGCATTTT.

The chain uses TRBV5-1 and TRBJ1-1; no clear D gene. The V end was cut by 3 bases, the J end by 1 base, with 10 bases between. This CDR3 comprises 14 residues. Germline V gene sequence: CDR1 SGHRS, CDR2 YFSETQ. CDR3 nucleotide sequence: TGCGCCAGCAGCTCGGGTGCGGGGAACACTGAAGCTTTCTTT. Amino acids: CASSSGAGNTEAFF.